The entry below describes one TCR beta chain. It lacks a known antigen. The input lacks base qualities; no much larger clone sits a single base away. The data were obtained in a study of graft-versus-host responses after intestinal transplantation (dated by TCRdb to the early 2020s). Some background on the complete study: Multivisceral, liver-intestinal, or isolated intestinal transplants were received by the recipients. Every recipient was given anti-thymocyte globulin induction, followed by 3 to 4 years of maintenance tacrolimus and steroids. After intestinal transplantation, graft-versus-host and host-versus-graft alloreactive T cell clones were followed in the graft, circulation and bone marrow using bulk TCR-beta CDR3 sequencing. Alloreactive clones were identified by sequencing pre-transplant mixed lymphocyte reaction products and comparing them with unstimulated pre-transplant donor and recipient T cells. The cohort enrolled under 30 intestinal transplant recipients, one of whom was a retransplant, and a few patients without pretransplant specimens were excluded. Donor T cell macrochimerism was defined as a peak of at least 4% donor T cells among recipient peripheral blood mononuclear cells. Rather than going through the commercial service, samples from a few later patients were sequenced in-house on an Illumina MiSeq and processed with MiXCR.

Including cysteine and phenylalanine, the CDR3 has 11 amino acids. The read is trimmed to its CDR3 DNA, 33 bases read in frame from base 1. The V end loses 4 bases and the J end loses 6 bases, and a stretch of 9 bases separates them. CDR1 and CDR2, per the germline V gene (reference sequence), are DFQATT and SNEGSKA. In the first month after transplant, blood samples were collected up to 4 times, and after that at least monthly when available. Library prep was done by the immunoSEQ multiplex PCR assay. For most patients, high-throughput TCR-beta CDR3 sequencing of genomic DNA was performed by Adaptive Biotechnologies. On the study's bioinformatics: Adaptive's ImmunoSEQ software supplied the TCR sequencing data for roughly 17 patients, while MiXCR and VDJtools were used to process a few other patients. CDR3 nucleotide sequences shared by donor and recipient were removed because the origin of these sequences could not be assigned. To be classed as alloreactive, a clone needed at least 2-fold expansion over unstimulated cells and a minimum CFSE-low frequency of 0.002% (template counts) or 0.001% (read counts). Mappable clones were those detected in sequenced pre-transplant spleen, lymph node, or MLR CFSE-low populations of the donor or recipient. The cumulative frequency of alloreactive clones was calculated as a percentage of all sequences, weighted by copy number. TCRdb obtained this table from immuneACCESS and retained in-frame rearrangements with V and J assigned. These tables miss some clones; where compared with another copy, unresolved V genes account for less than half of the shortfall, and the remainder is unexplained. The V and J calls and clone size were taken over from that table, and D and trimming were inferred from the DNA. The sample has about 38,000 clones on record, around 86% of them singletons. About 3.5% of the sample comes from the top ten.

The research as a whole found: GvH clones were found in recipient bone marrow, and some of the GvH clones appeared earlier in ileal mucosa or blood, which is consistent with an intestinal mucosal origin. Peak levels of circulating GvH clones were associated with declines in HvG clones early after transplant. Conclusions were limited by the relatively low number and heterogeneity of intestinal transplant patients. In the allografts of patients with donor T cell macrochimerism, GvH to HvG T cell clonal ratios were high.

Rearrangement joined TRBV20-1 to TRBJ1-1, with the identity of the D gene unclear. The receptor was isolated from a human patient who received an intestinal transplant, so some T cells may come from the graft donor. The sample here was PBMCs, taken about 160 weeks after transplant. This receptor has the CDR3 CSATGVPEAFF. The bases are TGCAGTGCTACTGGTGTACCTGAAGCTTTCTTT.